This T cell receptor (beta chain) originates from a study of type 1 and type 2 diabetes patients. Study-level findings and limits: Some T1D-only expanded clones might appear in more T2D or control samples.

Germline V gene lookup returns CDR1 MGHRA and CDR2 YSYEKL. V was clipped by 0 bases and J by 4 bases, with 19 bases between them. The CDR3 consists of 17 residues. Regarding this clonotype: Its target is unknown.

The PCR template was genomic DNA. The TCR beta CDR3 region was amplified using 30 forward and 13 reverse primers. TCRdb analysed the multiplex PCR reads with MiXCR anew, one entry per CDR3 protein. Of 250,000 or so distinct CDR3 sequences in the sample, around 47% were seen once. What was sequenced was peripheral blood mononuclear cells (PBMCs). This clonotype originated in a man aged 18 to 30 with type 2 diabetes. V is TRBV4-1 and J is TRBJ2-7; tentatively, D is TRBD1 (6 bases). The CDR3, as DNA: TGCGCCAGCAGCCAAGAAGTTCGTTTCGGGACACCTTACGAGCAGTACTTC. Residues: CASSQEVRFGTPYEQYF.